The entry that follows covers one T cell receptor (beta chain) sequence. What it binds is not known. The data derive from a study of shared clonotypes between healthy human individuals. General study results and limits: A reduction in generation probabilities was seen for non-shared clonotypes relative to those shared by all four donors. As a rule, naive subsets had a larger estimated richness than memory subsets.

This table comes from immunoSEQ multiplex PCR, and its TCRdb copy is limited to in-frame clones, with some not included. The table shows about 750,000 clones, with 85% to 95% occurring only once. CD45RO-negative cells were positively selected for CCR7, leaving out terminally differentiated effector memory CD45RA+ cells. The material sequenced was naive CD8+ T cells sorted from blood. This TCR came from a man aged 25 to 40 in good health.

CDR3 DNA sequence: TGTGCCACCAGCAGAAGGGGGAATAGCGGGGAGCTGTTTTTT. Its protein product is CATSRRGNSGELFF. The rearrangement links TRBV15 to TRBJ2-2; the D gene is possibly TRBD1 (6 bases). CDR3 length equals 14 residues. V lost 2 bases, J lost 7 bases, and 11 bases lay in between. Germline CDR1 is LNHNV and CDR2 is YYDKDF (reference sequence).